The 27 T cell receptor beta chains below all came from one sample that was sequenced in a study of cytomegalovirus exposure and HLA in healthy donors. Primers included in the PCR were 60 Vbeta and 13 Jbeta primers. Data came from immunoSEQ multiplex PCR; TCRdb stores just in-frame clones and leaves some out. The sample yields around 110,000 clones, about four fifths seen once. Sequences were obtained from PBMCs. The receptors originated from a woman aged 30 to 39 in good health and CMV-seronegative.

The CDR3 sequence is CASSLGTNNKNNLEQYF. As DNA, the CDR3 is TGTGCCAGCAGCTTAGGGACTAATAACAAAAACAACCTCGAGCAGTACTTC. The V gene is TRBV7-8, the J gene TRBJ2-7; D possibly corresponds to TRBD2 (6 bases). The germline V gene encodes CDR1 SGHVS and CDR2 FQNEAQ. The V end lost 1 base, the J end lost 6 bases, and 22 bases lay between the germline ends. This CDR3 is 17 amino acids long.

V usage is TRBV15 and J usage is TRBJ2-2; D gene unclear. Trimming shortened V by 0 bases and J by 8 bases, and 7 bases separated the two germline ends. Germline V gives CDR1 LNHNV, CDR2 YYDKDF (reference sequence). This CDR3 is 13 amino acids long. Written as DNA, the CDR3 is TGTGCCACCAGCAGAGATCTCGGGGGGGAGCTGTTTTTT. Its translation: CATSRDLGGELFF.

The table lists this clone with a few counts. This chain joins TRBV6-1 and TRBJ2-1; 7 positions match TRBD2. The germline CDR1 and CDR2 sequences are MNHNS and SASEGT. The length of the CDR3 is 15 residues. Unmatched junction bases numbered 13, after V lost 9 bases and J lost 5 bases. For the CDR3, the DNA is TGTGCCAGTACAAGGAATTGGGGGGGGGACAATGAGCAGTTCTTC. Translating gives CASTRNWGGDNEQFF.

The J gene is TRBJ2-2, the V gene TRBV7-8, with TRBD2 identical over 14 bases. The ends lost 3 bases at V and 7 bases at J; junction bases unmatched: 4. Germline CDR1 is SGHVS and CDR2 is FQNEAQ. CDR3 length: 16 amino acids. The CDR3 DNA reads as TGTGCCAGCAGCTTCGGGACTAGCGGGAGAAGCGGGGAGCTGTTTTTT. This gives the protein CASSFGTSGRSGELFF.

The chain carries TRBV9 and TRBJ2-7; 8 positions agree with TRBD1. The V gene's germline CDR1 is SGDLS and CDR2 YYNGEE. This CDR3 is 13 amino acids long. Trimming removed 0 bases from V and 6 bases from J; junction bases left unmatched: 2. In DNA, the CDR3 is TGTGCCAGCAGCGTAGGGACAGGGAGCGAGCAGTACTTC. Protein: CASSVGTGSEQYF.

The J gene is TRBJ1-2, the V gene TRBV27, with 11 bases identical to TRBD1. Germline V gene data show CDR1 as MNHEY and CDR2 as SMNVEV (reference sequence). Trimming took 5 bases from V and 6 from J; bases not matched to a gene: 11. The CDR3 is 16 amino acids. CDR3 amino acids: CASSHGQGAQENGYTF. The CDR3 DNA reads TGTGCCAGCAGTCACGGACAGGGGGCGCAAGAAAATGGCTACACCTTC.

This rearrangement joins TRBV9 to TRBJ2-7; 13 bases align to TRBD2. CDR1 SGDLS and CDR2 YYNGEE come from the germline V gene. With 4 bases clipped from V and 5 bases from J, the junction kept 6 bases outside the gene matches. The CDR3 loop spans 15 amino acids. CDR3 sequence (DNA): TGTGCCAGCAGCCCGTCCGGGACTAGCGGGGACGAGCAGTACTTC. The encoded protein is CASSPSGTSGDEQYF.

In its sample, this clone was seen once. This chain uses TRBV25-1 with TRBJ2-5, with D perhaps TRBD2 (6 bases). This CDR3 spans 15 amino acids. V lost 3 bases to trimming and J lost 2 bases, with 13 bases between them. In germline, CDR1 is MGHDK, CDR2 SYGVNS. The CDR3, as DNA: TGTGCCAGCAGTGATGGGGCCAGCGGGCAAGAGACCCAGTACTTC. The encoded protein is CASSDGASGQETQYF.

Only a few counts were recorded for this clone. CDR3 coding DNA: TGTGCCAGCCGTATCCGGGACAGGGGGGGCTACGAGCAGTACTTC. Protein product: CASRIRDRGGYEQYF. V usage is TRBV28 and J usage is TRBJ2-7; 11 nucleotides align to TRBD1. CDR3 length: 15 residues. CDR1 MDHEN and CDR2 SYDVKM come from the germline V gene. Trimming at V came to 8 bases and at J to 3 bases, leaving 9 bases not matched to a gene. Combining the CDR3 with reference TRBV28 and TRBJ2-7 gives the whole variable domain DVKVTQSSRYLVKRTGEKVFLECVQDMDHENMFWYRQDPGLGLRLIYFSYDVKMKEKGDIPEGYSVSREKKERFSLILESASTNQTSMYLCASRIRDRGGYEQYFGPGTRLTVT.

The chain joins TRBV7-9 to TRBJ2-3; 10 bases line up with TRBD2. CDR1 and CDR2 from the germline V gene are SEHNR and FQNEAQ (reference sequence). The CDR3 has 13 residues. The trim removed 9 bases at V and 5 bases at J, leaving 5 bases unmatched. The CDR3 spells CARGAGGEDTQYF. The CDR3 DNA follows: TGTGCCAGGGGAGCGGGAGGGGAAGATACGCAGTATTTT.

V usage is TRBV7-9 and J usage is TRBJ2-1, with 8 nucleotides matching TRBD2. Trimming cost V 8 bases and J 8 bases; bases outside gene matches: 8. This CDR3 spans 13 amino acids. Germline CDR1 and CDR2: SEHNR and FQNEAQ (reference sequence). The CDR3 DNA follows: TGTGCCAGCTCCCCCCTAGCGGGCCATGAGCAGTTCTTC. Amino acid sequence: CASSPLAGHEQFF.

The gene calls are TRBV6-5 and TRBJ2-7; a possible D gene is TRBD1 (6 bases). V gave up 5 bases and J gave up 7 bases, with 12 bases separating them. There are 12 residues in the CDR3. CDR1 is MNHEY and CDR2 is SVGAGI in the germline V gene. The CDR3 DNA follows: TGTGCCAGCAGTCCGGACAGTCGGGAGCAGTACTTC. This gives the protein CASSPDSREQYF.

The chain links TRBV7-8 to TRBJ1-4; D call uncertain. The CDR3 totals 15 residues. The ends were cut back, 1 base at V and 8 bases at J, with 14 bases in the middle. The germline V gene has CDR1 SGHVS and CDR2 FQNEAQ. CDR3 amino acids: CASSLVSGLQEKLFF. Here the CDR3 DNA reads TGTGCCAGCAGCTTAGTATCTGGTCTACAGGAAAAACTGTTTTTT.

The V and J genes are TRBV7-9 and TRBJ2-7; perhaps TRBD2 as D (5 bases). From germline, CDR1 is SEHNR and CDR2 FQNEAQ (reference sequence). The CDR3 length is 15 residues. Trimming pared 7 bases from V and 1 base from J, leaving 17 bases between. CDR3 protein: CASTSVDGMSYEQYF. For the CDR3, the DNA is TGTGCCAGCACTTCAGTGGACGGGATGTCCTACGAGCAGTACTTC.

The rearrangement links TRBV7-2 to TRBJ2-1; D is unresolved. V was cut by 1 base and J by 4 bases, with 11 bases left in between. Germline CDR1 SGHTA, CDR2 FQGNSA. This CDR3 region has 15 residues. Here the CDR3 reads CASSLDPSVYNEQFF. CDR3 nucleotide sequence: TGTGCCAGCAGCTTAGATCCTTCGGTTTACAATGAGCAGTTCTTC.

The V and J genes are TRBV5-1 and TRBJ1-3; tentatively, D is TRBD1 (6 bases). Trimming stripped 3 bases from V and 0 bases from J, with 19 bases between. CDR1 is SGHRS and CDR2 is YFSETQ in the germline V gene. CDR3 size: 18 residues. The CDR3 here is CASSSTPGQGSSGNTIYF. The CDR3 coding sequence is TGCGCCAGCAGCTCCACCCCCGGGCAGGGGAGCTCTGGAAACACCATATATTTT. The full variable domain, rest sourced from reference TRBV5-1 and TRBJ1-3, is KAGVTQTPRYLIKTRGQQVTLSCSPISGHRSVSWYQQTPGQGLQFLFEYFSETQRNKGNFPGRFSGRQFSNSRSEMNVSTLELGDSALYLCASSSTPGQGSSGNTIYFGEGSWLTVV.

V is TRBV7-7 and J is TRBJ2-5; 7 bases match TRBD1. The DNA end is a closer match to TRBJ2-7, so the J assignment may be wrong. This CDR3 contains 16 residues. CDR1 SSHAT and CDR2 FNYEAQ come from the germline V gene (reference sequence). As DNA, the CDR3 is TGTGCCAGCAGCCCGACACGGACAGGCTTTGCCTACGAGCAGTACTTC. Encoded protein: CASSPTRTGFAYEQYF.

The rearrangement links TRBV28 to TRBJ2-3, with a possible D match to TRBD1 (6 bases). V gave up 1 base and J gave up 2 bases, with 16 bases separating them. Germline lookup yields CDR1 MDHEN and CDR2 SYDVKM. CDR3 size: 17 residues. The CDR3 DNA reads TGTGCCAGCAGTTTATCGCTTTTAGGGACAAACACAGATACGCAGTATTTT. Amino acids: CASSLSLLGTNTDTQYF.

The CDR3 loop is CASRMGQGDTDTQYF. Here the CDR3 DNA reads TGTGCCAGCAGGATGGGACAGGGGGACACAGATACGCAGTATTTT. The chain is built from TRBV6-1 and TRBJ2-3, with TRBD1 matching 11 bases. The CDR3 runs to 15 residues. Trimming took 6 bases from V and 2 from J; bases not matched to a gene: 4. CDR1 is MNHNS and CDR2 is SASEGT in the germline V gene.

This clone was picked up one time. The V call is TRBV7-9, the J call TRBJ2-5, with TRBD2 matching 7 bases. The J call may be mistaken, given a closer DNA end match to TRBJ2-7. This CDR3 has 13 residues. The germline V gene encodes CDR1 SEHNR and CDR2 FQNEAQ (reference sequence). As DNA, the CDR3 is TGTGCCAGCAGCCTGGGGGGGACCTACGAGCAGTACTTC. As protein: CASSLGGTYEQYF.

The chain links TRBV5-1 to TRBJ2-2; 7 nucleotides agree with TRBD2. There are 15 residues in the CDR3. V lost 0 bases to trimming and J lost 4 bases; unmatched junction nucleotides: 3. Germline CDR1 and CDR2: SGHRS and YFSETQ. DNA of the CDR3: TGCGCCAGCAGCTTGGTGGCTAGCGGCACCGGGGAGCTGTTTTTT. Amino acids: CASSLVASGTGELFF.

As for this clone: One junction end disagrees with the germline gene, perhaps due to a read error. The J gene is TRBJ1-2, the V gene TRBV6-1; 8 nucleotides agree with TRBD1. This CDR3 contains 14 residues. Germline V gives CDR1 MNHNS, CDR2 SASEGT. In DNA, the CDR3 is TGTGCCAGCCGATCGGACAGGGTCGTAGTGGCTGAGGTCTTC. This encodes CASRSDRVVVAEVF.

This sequence joins TRBV19 and TRBJ1-1, with 8 bases identical to TRBD1. V lost 5 bases to trimming and J lost 5 bases; unmatched junction nucleotides: 16. The length of the CDR3 is 17 residues. The germline V gene has CDR1 LNHDA and CDR2 SQIVND (reference sequence). The CDR3 loop is CASSVPYSTGAKTEAFF. DNA of the CDR3: TGTGCCAGTAGTGTGCCATACTCGACAGGGGCAAAGACTGAAGCTTTCTTT.

This clone was found once. V is TRBV4-3 and J is TRBJ2-4; TRBD1 aligns across 7 bases. The trim removed 1 base at V and 11 bases at J, leaving 5 bases unmatched. The CDR3 is 13 amino acids. Germline-derived CDR1 and CDR2 are LGHNA and YSLEER. The CDR3 nucleotides are TGCGCCAGCAGCCAAGGGGGACAGTCCGTTCAGTACTTC. It codes for CASSQGGQSVQYF.

This chain joins TRBV19 and TRBJ2-7; 12 bases map to TRBD1. Germline V gene sequence: CDR1 LNHDA, CDR2 SQIVND (reference sequence). The ends lost 7 bases at V and 5 bases at J; junction bases unmatched: 6. This CDR3 comprises 14 residues. In nucleotides, the CDR3 is TGTGCCAGTAAGGGGACAGGGGGCAGGGACGAGCAGTACTTC. It codes for CASKGTGGRDEQYF.

This rearrangement joins TRBV28 to TRBJ2-4; D gene ambiguous. This CDR3 has 12 residues. Germline assignment: CDR1 MDHEN and CDR2 SYDVKM. V gave up 2 bases and J gave up 5 bases, with 4 bases separating them. The DNA for the CDR3 is TGTGCCAGCAGTTTAATAGAAAACATTCAGTACTTC. This translates into CASSLIENIQYF.

V and J are TRBV30 and TRBJ2-5; D is perhaps TRBD1 (6 bases). Germline V gene data show CDR1 as GTSNPN and CDR2 as SVGIG (reference sequence). Trimming cost V 2 bases and J 8 bases, with 24 bases left between them. The length of the CDR3 is 16 residues. The CDR3 DNA is TGTGCCTGGAGTCCGAAGACAGGCGTGGGTTGGACAACCCAGTACTTC. Protein sequence: CAWSPKTGVGWTTQYF. Variable domain in full (rest from reference TRBV30 and TRBJ2-5): SQTIHQWPATLVQPVGSPLSLECTVEGTSNPNLYWYRQAAGRGLQLLFYSVGIGQISSEVPQNLSASRPQDRQFILSSKKLLLSDSGFYLCAWSPKTGVGWTTQYFGPGTRLLVL.